This T cell receptor (beta chain) came from a study of neoadjuvant nivolumab and ipilimumab in lung cancer (dated by TCRdb to about 2020). Regarding the research as a whole: Nivolumab was given at 3 mg/kg intravenously on days 1, 15 and 29, and the combination arm added ipilimumab 1 mg/kg on day 1 only. For each study arm, the primary endpoint of the trial was the rate of major pathologic response (MPR) in the intention-to-treat population. The study compared TCR repertoires in pretherapy (baseline) peripheral blood with TCR repertoires in tumors resected at surgery after neoadjuvant immune checkpoint blockade. Matched pretherapy and resected tumor pairs were analyzed for seven patients: four treated with nivolumab and three with nivolumab plus ipilimumab. The trial treated 40 to 45 patients with operable NSCLC: around 23 were randomized to nivolumab monotherapy and some 20 to nivolumab plus ipilimumab. Study-wide conclusions, independent of this receptor: Tumor T-cell richness and clonality rose from pretherapy to surgery in three of three dual-therapy tumors but in only two of four nivolumab-treated tumors. Richness in tumors resected after neoadjuvant therapy showed a positive correlation with pretherapy blood TCR richness (Spearman R ~ 0.85). A small number of samples underwent TCR sequencing. Resected tumors had greater TCR richness and clonality than tumor-adjacent uninvolved lung, and increases were observed in more dual-therapy-treated tumors. No significant correlation was found between TCR clonality and pathologic tumor regression, and only one major-pathologic-response sample was available for the clonality analysis.

Receptors were amplified or captured by the immunoSEQ multiplex PCR assay. The published analysis was carried out like this. Repertoires were summarized in terms of richness and clonality, and significantly expanded and contracted clones between pre- and post-therapy samples were identified. TCRdb limited this immuneACCESS table to in-frame rearrangements with V and J called. A share of clones is missing; checked studies link under half to unresolved V genes, and the rest is unexplained. V and J calls and clone size are copied from that table; D and trimming were computed from the DNA. The sample table contains 5,000 or so clones; only one count was recorded for roughly 80% of them. The ten biggest clones cover 8% to 11% of the sample. The sample's time point label is to be understood as: at surgical resection after neoadjuvant nivolumab +/- ipilimumab. Samples came from the phase 2 randomized NEOSTAR trial, which tested neoadjuvant nivolumab or nivolumab plus ipilimumab followed by surgery in operable NSCLC.

V is shortened by 6 bases, J by 0 bases, and the region joining them spans 15 bases. The germline V gene (reference sequence) provides CDR1 MNHEY and CDR2 SMNVEV. Counted from cysteine to phenylalanine, this CDR3 has 15 amino acids. The read is trimmed to its CDR3 DNA, 45 bases read in frame from base 1. A note on this clone: Its target antigen remains unknown. No base quality information exists; no much larger clone differs at one position.

The sequence links TRBV27 to TRBJ2-7; the D gene is perhaps TRBD2, on 6 matching bases. The receptor was derived from an adult with non-small cell lung cancer. The specimen was tumor tissue, collected after neoadjuvant nivolumab, alone or with ipilimumab, at or shortly before surgery. The CDR3 here reads CASRPTGERSYEQYF. In nucleotides, the sequence is TGTGCCAGCAGACCCACGGGGGAACGCTCCTACGAGCAGTACTTC.